The 6 T cell receptor beta chains in this list originate from one sample, sequenced in a study of cytomegalovirus exposure and HLA in healthy donors. The protocol was immunoSEQ multiplex PCR, while the TCRdb copy is restricted to in-frame clones and leaves out a portion. Of a few hundred thousand clones listed, almost 90% are singletons. The sequenced sample consisted of PBMCs. Receptors were obtained from a woman aged 18-29 years in good health and CMV-seronegative.

This chain joins TRBV5-4 and TRBJ1-2, with TRBD1 as a possible D gene (5 bases). Germline CDR1 reads SGHNT; CDR2 reads YYREEE (reference sequence). Trimming took 1 base from V and 9 from J, leaving 10 bases between them. CDR3 length: 12 amino acids. CDR3 DNA: TGTGCCAGCAGCTTGCGCCAGGGCAGCTACACCTTC. Its protein is CASSLRQGSYTF.

About this clone itself: This CDR3 is also generated by other DNA sequences in the sample. The V and J genes are TRBV9 and TRBJ1-3; maybe TRBD1 (6 bases). Germline loops: CDR1 SGDLS, CDR2 YYNGEE. The CDR3 is 15 amino acids. The V gene lost 0 bases and the J gene lost 1 base, with 8 bases spanning the gap. CDR3 in DNA: TGTGCCAGCAGCGTAGGGGGGCTATCTGGAAACACCATATATTTT. Translating it yields CASSVGGLSGNTIYF.

The gene calls are TRBV5-1 and TRBJ2-1, with 8 positions matching TRBD1. The V gene end was trimmed by 3 bases and the J gene end by 0 bases; junction bases not matched to a gene: 2. Germline CDR1 reads SGHRS; CDR2 reads YFSETQ. This CDR3 contains 15 residues. CDR3 residues: CASSSTGGSYNEQFF. The CDR3 nucleotides read TGCGCCAGCAGCTCAACAGGGGGCTCCTACAATGAGCAGTTCTTC.

The chain joins TRBV7-2 to TRBJ2-7; D is ambiguous. Germline V gene lookup returns CDR1 SGHTA and CDR2 FQGNSA. There are 13 residues in the CDR3. V was trimmed by 1 base and J by 4 bases, leaving 8 bases between them. This CDR3 is CASSLDRGYEQYV. CDR3 in DNA: TGTGCCAGCAGCTTAGATCGAGGATACGAGCAGTACGTC.

The chain joins TRBV9 to TRBJ1-2; D not resolved. The germline V gene encodes CDR1 SGDLS and CDR2 YYNGEE. The CDR3 consists of 12 residues. V lost 0 bases, J lost 12 bases, and 12 bases lay in between. The CDR3 DNA reads TGTGCCAGCAGCGTAGTGGTGGCTCTGGACACCTTC. This translates into CASSVVVALDTF.

V gene TRBV9 combines with J gene TRBJ1-2, with 7 positions matching TRBD1. The CDR3 runs 14 residues. J was trimmed by 4 bases and V by 3 bases; bases with no gene match: 6. Germline V gene data show CDR1 as SGDLS and CDR2 as YYNGEE. The CDR3: CASSAGTALYGYTF. The CDR3 region has the DNA TGTGCCAGCAGCGCCGGGACAGCACTCTATGGCTACACCTTC.